The 32 T cell receptor beta chains below come from one sample, sequenced in a study of CD8 T cells in Susac syndrome. Random hexamers were used to reverse transcribe the RNA input (about 0.5 to 1 ug). TCRdb independently ran MiXCR on the immunoSEQ multiplex PCR reads; one entry per CDR3 protein. The sample carries roughly 400,000 distinct CDR3 sequences, more than 80% recorded once. Sample: CD8+ T cells from PBMCs. These receptors originate from a human donor with multiple sclerosis.

The chain has TRBV28 and TRBJ2-7, with a tentative D call TRBD1 (5 bases). Germline V gene lookup returns CDR1 MDHEN and CDR2 SYDVKM. Trimming pared 6 bases from V and 4 bases from J, leaving 13 bases between. CDR3 length equals 13 residues. CDR3 residues: CASSKTVGYEQYF. Written as DNA, the CDR3 is TGTGCCAGCAGCAAGACAGTAGGTTACGAGCAGTACTTC.

The chain joins TRBV2 to TRBJ2-7; no clear D. This CDR3 is 13 amino acids long. Germline V CDR1 and CDR2: SNHLY, FYNNEI. With 7 bases removed from V and 3 bases from J, the gap between germline ends came to 13 bases. The CDR3 DNA is TGTGCCAGCATGGGGTTTCTACACTACGAGCAGTACTTC. This sequence encodes CASMGFLHYEQYF.

The gene calls are TRBV11-2 and TRBJ2-7; D gene unclear. The CDR3 has 12 amino acids. CDR1 is SGHAT, CDR2 FQNNGV, per germline. Trimming stripped 5 bases from V and 3 bases from J, with 8 bases between. CDR3 nucleotide sequence: TGTGCCAGCAGCATATACAACTACGAGCAGTACTTC. It specifies CASSIYNYEQYF.

This rearrangement joins TRBV6-1 to TRBJ2-1; 7 bases map to TRBD1. Germline trimming cut 5 bases from V and 6 bases from J; bases unmatched to any gene: 4. There are 13 residues in the CDR3. From germline, CDR1 is MNHNS and CDR2 SASEGT. CDR3 sequence (DNA): TGTGCCAGCAGTTCGAACAGGGGCAATGAGCAGTTCTTC. Encoded protein: CASSSNRGNEQFF.

The CDR3, as DNA: TGTGCCAGCAGTTACCATAGTTCGGGACTAGCGGGGTACAATGAGCAGTTCTTC. Amino acids: CASSYHSSGLAGYNEQFF. This chain uses TRBV6-2 or TRBV6-3 with TRBJ2-1; TRBD2 agrees at 13 bases. With 2 bases clipped from V and 4 bases from J, the junction kept 8 bases outside the gene matches. Germline V gene sequence: CDR1 MNHEY, CDR2 SVGEGT. This CDR3 is built from 18 residues.

This clonotype appeared a single time. The rearrangement links TRBV27 to TRBJ2-1, with 9 bases matching TRBD2. J gave up 8 bases and V 4 bases, and 18 bases lay outside the gene matches. The CDR3 totals 18 residues. CDR1 MNHEY and CDR2 SMNVEV come from the germline V gene (reference sequence). CDR3 nucleotides: TGTGCCAGCAGTTCCCGGCCCCCTCTAGCGGGACCGATGGATGAGCAGTTCTTC. Translation: CASSSRPPLAGPMDEQFF.

This chain connects TRBV2 to TRBJ1-1; 11 positions agree with TRBD1. The V and J ends lost 5 bases and 0 bases, in that order; junction bases with no gene match: 8. The CDR3 extends over 17 amino acids. In germline, CDR1 is SNHLY, CDR2 FYNNEI. The CDR3 spells CASSYGQGAFMNTEAFF. CDR3 coding DNA: TGTGCCAGCAGTTACGGACAGGGGGCCTTCATGAACACTGAAGCTTTCTTT. Variable domain in full (rest from reference TRBV2 and TRBJ1-1): EPEVTQTPSHQVTQMGQEVILRCVPISNHLYFYWYRQILGQKVEFLVSFYNNEISEKSEIFDDQFSVERPDGSNFTLKIRSTKLEDSAMYFCASSYGQGAFMNTEAFFGQGTRLTVV.

The rearrangement uses TRBV14 and TRBJ2-7; the D is unclear. The V gene's germline CDR1 is SGHDN and CDR2 FVKESK. The V and J ends lost 0 bases and 4 bases respectively, with 19 bases between them. This CDR3 is built from 17 residues. The CDR3 bases are TGTGCCAGCAGCCAAGATGGTGGCCCCCCTTTGGGGTACGAGCAGTACTTC. It specifies CASSQDGGPPLGYEQYF.

This rearrangement joins TRBV27 to TRBJ1-5; weak D call: TRBD1 (5 bases). The CDR3 sequence is 14 residues long. The germline gives CDR1 MNHEY, CDR2 SMNVEV (reference sequence). Trimming left V 3 bases short and J 7 bases short, with 13 bases between. CDR3 sequence: CASSFSGGDQPQHF. The DNA for the CDR3 is TGTGCCAGCAGTTTTTCAGGTGGGGACCAGCCCCAGCATTTT.

The chain uses TRBV12-3 or TRBV12-4 and TRBJ2-2; maybe TRBD2 (6 bases). Deletions cut 6 bases from V and 1 base from J, with 12 bases between. This CDR3 contains 15 residues. CDR3 in amino acids: CASRGGPLNTGELFF. CDR3 nucleotide sequence: TGTGCCAGCAGGGGGGGTCCCTTGAACACCGGGGAGCTGTTTTTT.

This CDR3 reads CASSLVTDTEAFF. The CDR3 DNA follows: TGCGCCAGCAGCTTGGTGACAGACACTGAAGCTTTCTTT. The chain carries TRBV5-1 and TRBJ1-1, with D possibly matching TRBD1 (5 bases). Trimming removed 0 bases at V and 3 bases at J, with 6 bases between. The CDR3 is 13 amino acids. The V gene's germline CDR1 is SGHRS and CDR2 YFSETQ.

This sequence joins TRBV30 and TRBJ1-1; D is unclear. The germline CDR1 and CDR2 sequences are GTSNPN and SVGIG (reference sequence). The CDR3 is 13 residues long. The germline V and J ends were trimmed by 0 bases and 5 bases, with 10 bases remaining between them. DNA for the CDR3: TGTGCCTGGAGTGTACACAGCCAAACTGAAGCTTTCTTT. Translated, it gives CAWSVHSQTEAFF.

CDR3 bases: TGTGCCAGCAGTTACTCGGGTAGCGCCGGCGGGGAGCTGTTTTTT. Translated: CASSYSGSAGGELFF. The chain links TRBV6-5 to TRBJ2-2; a weak D match, TRBD2 (5 bases). The CDR3 covers 15 residues. Trimming pared 0 bases from V and 7 bases from J, leaving 12 bases between. CDR1 MNHEY and CDR2 SVGAGI come from the germline V gene.

The chain links TRBV7-9 to TRBJ2-1, with 8 bases lining up with TRBD2. Germline V gene sequence: CDR1 SEHNR, CDR2 FQNEAQ (reference sequence). V dropped 4 bases and J dropped 2; count of bases not matched to a gene: 7. This CDR3 has 16 residues. The CDR3 bases are TGTGCCAGCAGCTCTACCCAGACTAGCGCCTACAATGAGCAGTTCTTC. Protein: CASSSTQTSAYNEQFF.

The chain combines TRBV20-1 with TRBJ2-1; D not resolved. V gave up 7 bases and J gave up 5 bases, with 12 bases separating them. Germline lookup yields CDR1 DFQATT and CDR2 SNEGSKA (reference sequence). The CDR3 extends over 12 amino acids. CDR3 bases: TGCAGTGTTTCTGAACCTAACAATGAGCAGTTCTTC. It yields the protein CSVSEPNNEQFF.

The genes are TRBV6-1 and TRBJ1-2; no clear D. V lost 6 bases and J lost 3, with 20 bases in between. The CDR3 is 16 amino acids. Germline lookup yields CDR1 MNHNS and CDR2 SASEGT. DNA of the CDR3: TGTGCCAGCAGCGGTCACGCGGCCGCCGGTGACTATGGCTACACCTTC. Translating it yields CASSGHAAAGDYGYTF.

The chain uses TRBV28 and TRBJ2-2; 12 bases are a match to TRBD2. V was pared by 6 bases and J by 6 bases, with 8 bases of the junction left unmatched. Germline V CDR1 and CDR2: MDHEN, SYDVKM. This CDR3 spans 16 amino acids. CDR3 region: CASSRSSGRAPGELFF. As DNA, the CDR3 is TGTGCCAGCAGCCGATCTAGCGGGAGGGCCCCCGGGGAGCTGTTTTTT.

The rearrangement uses TRBV20-1 and TRBJ1-2; 7 nucleotides align to TRBD1. The V and J ends lost 4 bases and 4 bases, in that order; junction bases with no gene match: 6. The V gene's germline CDR1 is DFQATT and CDR2 SNEGSKA (reference sequence). This CDR3 spans 13 amino acids. As DNA, the CDR3 is TGCAGTGCTATCACAGGGGAGGTCTATGGCTACACCTTC. The encoded protein is CSAITGEVYGYTF.

The genes are TRBV29-1 and TRBJ2-3; D is unclear. Germline CDR1 and CDR2: SQVTM and ANQGSEA. The CDR3 contains 14 residues. V was trimmed by 3 bases and J by 6 bases, leaving 16 bases between them. CDR3 coding DNA: TGCAGCGTTGACACCCCGGAGAGCTTCGATACGCAGTATTTT. Protein: CSVDTPESFDTQYF.

This sequence joins TRBV7-9 and TRBJ1-2; D is ambiguous. Trimming took 3 bases from V and 2 from J, leaving 13 bases between them. This CDR3 region has 15 residues. Germline V gene data show CDR1 as SEHNR and CDR2 as FQNEAQ (reference sequence). CDR3 amino acids: CASSLAAERNYGYTF. DNA of the CDR3: TGTGCCAGCAGCTTGGCGGCAGAACGAAACTATGGCTACACCTTC.

The CDR3 loop reads CASSLGWESYEQYF. The CDR3 DNA follows: TGTGCCAGCAGTTTAGGGTGGGAATCCTACGAGCAGTACTTC. J is TRBJ2-7 and V is TRBV27; unclear D gene. The CDR3 spans 14 residues. V shed 2 bases and J shed 1 base, with 9 bases lying between them. The V gene's germline CDR1 is MNHEY and CDR2 SMNVEV (reference sequence).

V usage is TRBV5-6 and J usage is TRBJ1-2, with D possibly being TRBD1 (5 bases). V lost 0 bases to trimming and J lost 4 bases, with 7 bases between them. The germline V gene has CDR1 SGHDT and CDR2 YYEEEE. The CDR3 runs to 13 residues. CDR3 sequence: CASSLAGRYGYTF. CDR3 DNA: TGTGCCAGCAGCTTGGCAGGGCGCTATGGCTACACCTTC.

This sequence joins TRBV7-8 and TRBJ2-1; D is possibly TRBD2 (6 bases). V was pared by 4 bases and J by 5 bases, with 18 bases between. The germline CDR1 and CDR2 sequences are SGHVS and FQNEAQ. The CDR3 runs 16 residues. The CDR3 region is CASSWVRDSGNNEQFF. The CDR3 DNA reads as TGTGCCAGCAGCTGGGTACGGGACTCCGGGAACAATGAGCAGTTCTTC.

The V gene is TRBV2, the J gene TRBJ2-7, with D possibly being TRBD2 (6 bases). The CDR3 length is 15 residues. V gave up 1 base and J gave up 0 bases, with 10 bases separating them. Germline V lookup: CDR1 SNHLY, CDR2 FYNNEI. The CDR3 loop reads CASSEVGGGSYEQYF. DNA for the CDR3: TGTGCCAGCAGTGAAGTGGGGGGAGGCTCCTACGAGCAGTACTTC.

The gene calls are TRBV28 and TRBJ2-1; D gene unclear. Germline V gene sequence: CDR1 MDHEN, CDR2 SYDVKM. The CDR3 is made up of 15 amino acids. Trimming stripped 6 bases from V and 2 bases from J, with 14 bases between. This CDR3 reads CASRPGNSPYNEQFF. As DNA, the CDR3 is TGTGCCAGCAGGCCAGGAAATAGCCCCTACAATGAGCAGTTCTTC.

This rearrangement joins TRBV7-9 to TRBJ1-2; D is unresolved. The CDR3 length is 15 residues. V lost 5 bases and J lost 6, with 19 bases in between. Germline V gene data show CDR1 as SEHNR and CDR2 as FQNEAQ (reference sequence). The DNA of the CDR3 is TGTGCCAGCAGCCCGCTGACCGAAAAGAAGCATGGCTACACCTTC. Its protein is CASSPLTEKKHGYTF.

V and J are TRBV12-3 or TRBV12-4 and TRBJ1-2; 8 bases are shared with TRBD1. The CDR3 spans 14 residues. Germline trimming cut 1 base from V and 4 bases from J; bases unmatched to any gene: 2. CDR3 nucleotides: TGTGCCAGCAGTTTAGGTGGACAGGGCTATGGCTACACCTTC. Its protein is CASSLGGQGYGYTF.

The V gene is TRBV14, the J gene TRBJ2-2; 7 nucleotides agree with TRBD2. Looked up from germline, CDR1 is SGHDN and CDR2 is FVKESK. The CDR3 contains 17 residues. The trim removed 6 bases at V and 0 bases at J, leaving 10 bases unmatched. The CDR3 here is CASSEGRGRTNTGELFF. CDR3 coding DNA: TGTGCCAGCAGTGAGGGGAGGGGACGTACGAACACCGGGGAGCTGTTTTTT.

V is TRBV6-5 and J is TRBJ2-1; D may be TRBD2 (5 bases). Looked up from germline, CDR1 is MNHEY and CDR2 is SVGAGI. The CDR3 sequence is 13 residues long. V was trimmed by 1 base and J by 9 bases, leaving 10 bases between them. CDR3 coding DNA: TGTGCCAGCAGTTACTTTTACCGGGGTGAGCAGTTCTTC. This sequence encodes CASSYFYRGEQFF.

The chain couples TRBV5-6 to TRBJ2-2; 7 nucleotides match TRBD1. The CDR3 runs 17 residues. Losses at the gene ends were 0 bases for V and 1 base for J; bases not matched to a gene: 6. Germline V lookup: CDR1 SGHDT, CDR2 YYEEEE. CDR3 sequence (DNA): TGTGCCAGCAGCTTGGCCTGGGGGACAGTGAACACCGGGGAGCTGTTTTTT. This codes for CASSLAWGTVNTGELFF.

This sequence joins TRBV6-5 and TRBJ2-1; D gene ambiguous. Germline CDR1 reads MNHEY; CDR2 reads SVGAGI. With 0 bases removed from V and 4 bases from J, the gap between germline ends came to 16 bases. The CDR3 covers 17 residues. CDR3 in amino acids: CASSYSFPDTDYNEQFF. The CDR3 DNA sequence: TGTGCCAGCAGTTACTCGTTTCCAGACACCGATTACAATGAGCAGTTCTTC.

The chain links TRBV9 to TRBJ2-7; 12 bases line up with TRBD1. V trimming: 3 bases; J trimming: 5 bases; junction bases outside the gene matches: 6. This CDR3 spans 15 amino acids. CDR1 SGDLS and CDR2 YYNGEE come from the germline V gene. CDR3 sequence (DNA): TGTGCCAGCAGCGGACCCGGGACAGGGGGCCACGAGCAGTACTTC. Its translation is CASSGPGTGGHEQYF.